One sample yielded the 21 T cell receptor beta chains listed below, sequenced in a study of CD8 T cells in Susac syndrome. After extraction with the RNeasy kit, roughly 0.45 to 1 ug of the RNA was reverse transcribed using random hexamers. One entry per CDR3 protein results from TCRdb running MiXCR on the immunoSEQ multiplex PCR reads. This table holds under 150,000 distinct CDR3 sequences, around 95% found once. Sequencing input: CD4+ T cells from PBMCs. These receptors were taken from a human donor with Susac syndrome.

The chain joins TRBV6-6 to TRBJ1-5, with a weak D call TRBD1 (5 bases). Germline values: CDR1 MNHNY, CDR2 SVGAGI (reference sequence). The CDR3 contains 16 residues. The ends were cut back, 0 bases at V and 6 bases at J, with 15 bases in the middle. CDR3 nucleotide sequence: TGTGCCAGCAGTTACTCCTCCAGGGTAGTGGGTCAGCCCCAGCATTTT. Translation gives CASSYSSRVVGQPQHF.

This clonotype came up once. The J gene is TRBJ1-2, the V gene TRBV5-1; possible D gene TRBD1, 5 bases. V gave up 0 bases and J gave up 0 bases, with 12 bases separating them. The CDR3 contains 16 residues. Per germline, CDR1 SGHRS and CDR2 YFSETQ. The CDR3, as DNA: TGCGCCAGCAGCTTGGAGAGGGCAGGGACTAACTATGGCTACACCTTC. It codes for CASSLERAGTNYGYTF.

The chain uses TRBV5-1 and TRBJ2-7; D remains ambiguous. The germline V gene encodes CDR1 SGHRS and CDR2 YFSETQ. The CDR3 sequence is 13 residues long. V was pared by 0 bases and J by 3 bases, with 7 bases between. In nucleotides, the CDR3 is TGCGCCAGCAGCTTGGTAGCTAGCTACGAGCAGTACTTC. Its protein product is CASSLVASYEQYF.

This clonotype was seen once. The chain combines TRBV12-3 or TRBV12-4 with TRBJ1-6; D not resolved. The germline V and J ends were trimmed by 5 bases and 7 bases, with 0 bases remaining between them. The CDR3 is made up of 10 amino acids. The CDR3 reads CASSNSPLHF. Written as DNA, the CDR3 is TGTGCCAGCAGTAATTCACCCCTCCACTTT.

The chain carries TRBV12-3 or TRBV12-4 and TRBJ1-5, with D maybe TRBD1 (6 bases). The CDR3 has 14 amino acids. V was pared by 8 bases and J by 9 bases, with 20 bases between. CDR3: CASRSRRGGMPQHF. The CDR3 DNA sequence: TGTGCCAGCCGAAGCAGGAGGGGGGGGATGCCCCAGCATTTT.

This clonotype appeared once. The chain uses TRBV10-3 and TRBJ1-2, with a weak D call TRBD1 (6 bases). Germline V lookup: CDR1 ENHRY, CDR2 SYGVKD. This CDR3 contains 12 residues. V lost 7 bases to trimming and J lost 8 bases, with 14 bases between them. For the CDR3, the DNA is TGTGCCATCATCCGACAGGCCCGGGGCTACACCTTC. Translating gives CAIIRQARGYTF.

This clonotype was detected only once. The rearrangement uses TRBV29-1 and TRBJ2-7; D tentatively reads TRBD1 or TRBD2 (5 bases each). Germline loops: CDR1 SQVTM, CDR2 ANQGSEA. The V and J ends lost 4 bases and 4 bases respectively, with 14 bases between them. This CDR3 region has 13 residues. CDR3 bases: TGCAGCGTTGGGGGCACGGACTCGTACGAGCAGTACTTC. Protein sequence: CSVGGTDSYEQYF.

The rearrangement uses TRBV9 and TRBJ2-1, with D unclear. V shed 4 bases and J shed 1 base, with 27 bases lying between them. The CDR3 has 20 amino acids. Looked up from germline, CDR1 is SGDLS and CDR2 is YYNGEE. DNA for the CDR3: TGTGCCAGCAGCCAACCAGACCCACGCCCTTATGAATGGTCCTACAATGAGCAGTTCTTC. It is translated as CASSQPDPRPYEWSYNEQFF.

In DNA, the CDR3 is TGTGCCACCAGTGATGCCGGACAGGGCGGGAGGACATACAATGAGCAGTTCTTC. This encodes CATSDAGQGGRTYNEQFF. The chain combines TRBV24-1 with TRBJ2-1; D tentatively reads TRBD1 or TRBD2 (8 bases each). CDR1 KGHDR and CDR2 SFDVKD come from the germline V gene. The CDR3 totals 18 residues. Trimming pared 3 bases from V and 4 bases from J, leaving 21 bases between.

The gene calls are TRBV29-1 and TRBJ2-3, with 7 bases that match TRBD1. Trimming at V came to 5 bases and at J to 6 bases, leaving 5 bases not matched to a gene. The CDR3 length is 12 residues. The germline gives CDR1 SQVTM, CDR2 ANQGSEA. The DNA of the CDR3 is TGCAGCGTTAGGGGGCCGGGCGATACGCAGTATTTT. It specifies CSVRGPGDTQYF.

The chain combines TRBV20-1 with TRBJ2-7, with TRBD2 as a possible D gene (7 bases). Germline loops: CDR1 DFQATT, CDR2 SNEGSKA (reference sequence). The CDR3 totals 13 residues. Between the trimmed V and J ends, which lost 6 bases and 2 bases, there was a span of 14 bases. Written as DNA, the CDR3 is TGCAGTGCGGGCGGGGGCCGACCCTACGAGCAGTACTTC. Its protein is CSAGGGRPYEQYF.

The rearrangement joins TRBV25-1 to TRBJ1-4; 7 bases align to TRBD1. CDR1 and CDR2 (germline): MGHDK, SYGVNS. CDR3 length: 14 residues. The junction had 7 bases not matched to a gene; V was cut back by 7 bases and J by 5 bases. CDR3: CASTRGQPNEKLFF. The CDR3 bases are TGTGCCAGCACTCGGGGACAGCCCAATGAAAAACTGTTTTTT.

The chain uses TRBV9 and TRBJ1-2; D is ambiguous. V lost 0 bases to trimming and J lost 2 bases, with 5 bases between them. This CDR3 is 13 amino acids long. Germline V gene lookup returns CDR1 SGDLS and CDR2 YYNGEE. The CDR3 here is CASSVVSNYGYTF. CDR3 nucleotide sequence: TGTGCCAGCAGCGTAGTCTCGAACTATGGCTACACCTTC.

This chain connects TRBV7-9 to TRBJ2-7; D is uncertain. Germline V gene lookup returns CDR1 SEHNR and CDR2 FQNEAQ (reference sequence). The V and J ends lost 5 bases and 9 bases respectively, with 11 bases between them. The CDR3 runs 11 residues. CDR3 sequence reads: CASSEGQVQYF. In DNA, the CDR3 is TGTGCCAGCAGCGAAGGGCAGGTGCAGTACTTC.

This chain links TRBV12-5 with TRBJ1-2; possible D gene TRBD1, 6 bases. CDR1 and CDR2 from the germline V gene are LGHNT and FRNRAP. The CDR3 spans 14 residues. The germline V and J ends were trimmed by 1 base and 0 bases, with 6 bases remaining between them. This chain's CDR3 is CASGLGTANYGYTF. CDR3 coding DNA: TGTGCTAGTGGTTTGGGGACAGCTAACTATGGCTACACCTTC.

The CDR3 here is CASSPADNYGYTF. In DNA form, the CDR3 reads TGTGCCAGCTCACCGGCGGATAACTATGGCTACACCTTC. The rearrangement uses TRBV18 and TRBJ1-2; D gene unclear. The CDR3 is 13 amino acids. CDR1 is KGHSH, CDR2 LQKENI, per germline. The V gene lost 3 bases and the J gene lost 1 base, with 6 bases spanning the gap. The full variable domain, rest sourced from reference TRBV18 and TRBJ1-2, is NAGVMQNPRHLVRRRGQEARLRCSPMKGHSHVYWYRQLPEEGLKFMVYLQKENIIDESGMPKERFSAEFPKEGPSILRIQQVVRGDSAAYFCASSPADNYGYTFGSGTRLTVV.

The rearrangement links TRBV12-3 or TRBV12-4 to TRBJ1-6; no firm D call. The CDR3 runs to 13 residues. V lost 6 bases to trimming and J lost 9 bases, with 12 bases between them. The CDR3 protein is CASRLGEGSPLHF. The CDR3 DNA reads as TGTGCCAGCAGGCTCGGGGAAGGTTCACCCCTCCACTTT.

The rearrangement uses TRBV3-1 and TRBJ1-2, with unresolved D. Trimming stripped 2 bases from V and 6 bases from J, with 10 bases between. The CDR3 is made up of 13 amino acids. CDR1 is LGHDT and CDR2 is YNNKEL in the germline V gene (reference sequence). Here the CDR3 reads CASSQRRQDGYTF. The CDR3 DNA sequence: TGTGCCAGCAGCCAACGACGGCAGGATGGCTACACCTTC. Variable domain in full (rest from reference TRBV3-1 and TRBJ1-2): DTAVSQTPKYLVTQMGNDKSIKCEQNLGHDTMYWYKQDSKKFLKIMFSYNNKELIINETVPNRFSPKSPDKAHLNLHINSLELGDSAVYFCASSQRRQDGYTFGSGTRLTVV.

This clonotype has a single count. The chain recombines TRBV19 with TRBJ2-1; TRBD2 is a possible D gene (6 bases). Germline loops: CDR1 LNHDA, CDR2 SQIVND (reference sequence). Trimming pared 5 bases from V and 7 bases from J, leaving 21 bases between. The CDR3 sequence is 16 residues long. DNA for the CDR3: TGTGCCAGTAGTCCCCCATTCGGGAGCCACGCTAATGAGCAGTTCTTC. The encoded protein is CASSPPFGSHANEQFF.

V is TRBV4-1 and J is TRBJ1-5; D remains unclear. CDR3 length: 12 amino acids. The V gene lost 1 base and the J gene lost 9 bases, with 7 bases spanning the gap. The germline gives CDR1 MGHRA, CDR2 YSYEKL. The CDR3 DNA reads TGCGCCAGCAGCCAAGGGGAGGGGCCCCAGCATTTT. Translated: CASSQGEGPQHF.

This clonotype is a singleton in its sample. The genes are TRBV3-1 and TRBJ1-3; D is uncertain. The CDR3 length is 16 residues. The V gene's germline CDR1 is LGHDT and CDR2 YNNKEL (reference sequence). Trimming pared 1 base from V and 0 bases from J, leaving 10 bases between. In DNA, the CDR3 is TGTGCCAGCAGCCAAGTTGTAATCAACTCTGGAAACACCATATATTTT. Protein sequence: CASSQVVINSGNTIYF.